This TCR beta chain was recorded in a study of blood T cells in healthy people across ages. For every donor, a draw yielded about 9.7 milliliters of peripheral blood. Each sample yielded at least 7 million isolated PBMCs. For the second PCR, which ran for 7 to 11 cycles, a sample-barcoded 5' primer and a J-beta primer mix were used. All samples yielded 2.5 million or more CDR3-containing paired-end reads. TCRdb used MiXCR to reprocess the 5' RACE reads, holding one entry per CDR3 protein. This sample has approximately 2,000,000 distinct CDR3 sequences, with about two fifths found just once. Points from the study as a whole: Both naive CD4+ cell counts and diversity were greater in long-lived donors than in aged donors.

The count of this clonotype is one. Antigen specificity is unknown. Sequencing used blood. This TCR derives from a human donor in good health.

The CDR3 loop reads CASRPLDREVDNEQYF. In DNA, the CDR3 is TGTGCCAGCAGACCACTAGACAGGGAAGTAGACAATGAGCAGTACTTC. The rearrangement uses TRBV12-3 or TRBV12-4 and TRBJ2-5, with 7 bases matching TRBD1. The J segment lost 11 bases and the V segment lost 6 bases, leaving 21 bases of the junction unmatched. The CDR3 totals 16 residues.